The 13 T cell receptor beta chains presented below share a single source sample, sequenced in a study of OX40 agonist ivuxolimab in advanced cancers. TCRdb keeps only in-frame clones here, not all; method: immunoSEQ multiplex PCR. The table has tens of thousands of clones, around 86% seen once. This sample comprised CD4+ or CD8+ T cells sorted from blood, obtained in a trial of the OX40 agonist ivuxolimab. All receptors derive from an adult with an advanced solid tumor such as melanoma, head and neck, liver or kidney cancer.

This clone was recorded a few times. The chain links TRBV10-2 to TRBJ2-5, with TRBD2 identical over 10 bases. The V gene's germline CDR1 is WSHSY and CDR2 SAAADI. V was clipped by 8 bases and J by 4 bases; unmatched bases: 7. CDR3 size: 14 residues. CDR3 sequence (DNA): TGCGCCAGCCGGGGGCTAGCGGGAGCAGAGACCCAGTACTTC. Translated: CASRGLAGAETQYF.

This clone was detected only once. This chain uses TRBV9 with TRBJ2-2, with D unclear. The length of the CDR3 is 14 residues. V was pared by 5 bases and J by 7 bases, with 15 bases between. Per the germline V gene, CDR1 is SGDLS and CDR2 is YYNGEE. CDR3 loop: CASSPSGSIGELFF. The CDR3 coding sequence is TGTGCCAGCAGTCCTTCGGGTTCCATCGGGGAGCTGTTTTTT. Using reference TRBV9 and TRBJ2-2 for the parts outside the CDR3, the full variable domain is DSGVTQTPKHLITATGQRVTLRCSPRSGDLSVYWYQQSLDQGLQFLIQYYNGEERAKGNILERFSAQQFPDLHSELNLSSLELGDSALYFCASSPSGSIGELFFGEGSRLTVL.

This clone was detected only once. The rearrangement joins TRBV10-2 to TRBJ2-2; D is perhaps TRBD1 or TRBD2 (5 bases each). This CDR3 contains 14 residues. Germline assignment: CDR1 WSHSY and CDR2 SAAADI. Trimming stripped 10 bases from V and 6 bases from J, with 18 bases between. In DNA, the CDR3 is TGCGCCACCGGGACCACCTCGGTCGCCGGGGAGCTGTTTTTT. The encoded protein is CATGTTSVAGELFF.

The rearrangement links TRBV4-2 to TRBJ2-1; TRBD2 matches at 13 bases. Germline trimming cut 3 bases from V and 6 bases from J; bases unmatched to any gene: 5. This CDR3 spans 16 amino acids. Germline CDR1 and CDR2: LGHNA and YNFKEQ. CDR3 loop: CASSQVLAGGPNEQFF. The CDR3 DNA follows: TGTGCCAGCAGCCAGGTACTAGCGGGAGGGCCCAATGAGCAGTTCTTC.

A single count supports this clone. V usage is TRBV15 and J usage is TRBJ2-1; D remains unclear. The germline V gene has CDR1 LNHNV and CDR2 YYDKDF (reference sequence). V lost 5 bases and J lost 2, with 16 bases in between. The CDR3 totals 16 residues. CDR3 DNA sequence: TGTGCCACCAGCGCCCCTGGGGTATCAGCCTACAATGAGCAGTTCTTC. This codes for CATSAPGVSAYNEQFF.

The J gene is TRBJ2-1, the V gene TRBV6-5, with TRBD1 as a possible D gene (6 bases). The CDR3 loop spans 11 amino acids. Trimming cost V 5 bases and J 8 bases, with 7 bases left between them. CDR1 is MNHEY, CDR2 SVGAGI, per germline. CDR3 in amino acids: CASSGGHEQFF. CDR3 DNA: TGTGCCAGCAGTGGGGGCCATGAGCAGTTCTTC.

The rearrangement links TRBV5-1 to TRBJ2-3; tentative D call: TRBD2 (5 bases). V lost 4 bases and J lost 4, with 16 bases in between. In germline, CDR1 is SGHRS, CDR2 YFSETQ. The CDR3 length is 15 residues. This CDR3 reads CASSGERKAPDTQYF. The CDR3 DNA reads as TGCGCCAGCAGCGGAGAGCGGAAAGCCCCAGATACGCAGTATTTT.

The J gene is TRBJ2-2, the V gene TRBV5-5; D gene ambiguous. CDR1 is SGHKS, CDR2 YYEKEE, per germline (reference sequence). The V gene lost 6 bases and the J gene lost 6 bases, with 9 bases spanning the gap. The CDR3 loop spans 12 amino acids. Here the CDR3 reads CASKIGSGELFF. In nucleotides, the CDR3 is TGTGCCAGCAAAATCGGCTCCGGGGAGCTGTTTTTT.

This clone was seen a handful of times. The chain combines TRBV11-2 with TRBJ1-2; D unclear. The germline V gene has CDR1 SGHAT and CDR2 FQNNGV. V was cut by 0 bases and J by 4 bases, with 6 bases left in between. There are 13 residues in the CDR3. DNA for the CDR3: TGTGCCAGCAGCTTAGACTCGATCTATGGCTACACCTTC. It encodes CASSLDSIYGYTF.

In its sample, this clone was seen once. The genes are TRBV6-5 and TRBJ1-1, with D hard to call. This CDR3 contains 11 residues. CDR1 is MNHEY, CDR2 SVGAGI, per germline. Trimming took 6 bases from V and 6 from J, leaving 8 bases between them. The CDR3 DNA reads as TGTGCCAGCAGGGTAGGCCCTGAAGCTTTCTTT. Translating gives CASRVGPEAFF.

This chain connects TRBV6-1 to TRBJ2-7, with D unresolved. V was shortened by 4 bases and J by 3 bases, with 10 bases between the two germline ends. CDR3 size: 13 residues. Germline lookup yields CDR1 MNHNS and CDR2 SASEGT. CDR3 sequence (DNA): TGTGCCAGCAGTGTCATCCACGGCTACGAGCAGTACGTC. It yields the protein CASSVIHGYEQYV.

The chain carries TRBV4-1 and TRBJ1-1; D gene ambiguous. CDR3 length: 14 amino acids. Trimming left V 0 bases short and J 1 base short, with 6 bases between. The germline gives CDR1 MGHRA, CDR2 YSYEKL. The CDR3 DNA is TGCGCCAGCAGCCAAGATCCGGAGAACACTGAAGCTTTCTTT. This sequence encodes CASSQDPENTEAFF.

This clone was observed a handful of times. J is TRBJ2-7 and V is TRBV4-3, with a tentative D call TRBD1 (5 bases). The V end was cut by 6 bases, the J end by 0 bases, with 12 bases between. CDR3 length equals 14 residues. Germline values: CDR1 LGHNA, CDR2 YSLEER. This CDR3 is CASSPTDSSYEQYF. CDR3 nucleotides: TGCGCCAGCAGTCCCACCGACAGCTCCTACGAGCAGTACTTC.